The T cell receptor beta chain under discussion was sequenced for a study of vaccination effects on CD4 cells after COVID-19. Study as a whole: Vaccination followed sampling of two convalescent patients by 16 days and one week respectively.

Ahead of sequencing, the ViraFEST assay grew antigen-specific CD4+ T cells using viral peptide pools. Following 10 days of culture, CD4+ T cells were isolated. The person acquired a PCR-confirmed SARS-CoV-2 infection between March and December 2020. Germline values: CDR1 SGHRS, CDR2 YFSETQ. This CDR3 is built from 15 residues. V was cut by 0 bases and J by 4 bases, with 13 bases left in between. The protocol was immunoSEQ multiplex PCR, while the TCRdb copy is restricted to in-frame clones and leaves out a portion. The data contain some 35,000 clones, approximately 72% of them singletons. This clone appeared once. Antigen specificity is unknown. Whole-study findings and limits: Convalescent patients were scarce in the study, and it lacked early post-infection timepoints. Late post-vaccination samples showed marked contraction of infection- and vaccine-induced clones.

The clonotype comes from a human donor who had a prior SARS-CoV-2 infection. This chain connects TRBV5-1 to TRBJ1-2; maybe TRBD1 (5 bases). This specimen consisted of CD4+ T cells from PBMCs cultured with HCoV-NL63 spike peptides, obtained before COVID-19 vaccination. CDR3 in amino acids: CASSLEGARGYGYTF. CDR3 sequence (DNA): TGCGCCAGCAGCTTGGAAGGGGCGCGAGGCTATGGCTACACCTTC.